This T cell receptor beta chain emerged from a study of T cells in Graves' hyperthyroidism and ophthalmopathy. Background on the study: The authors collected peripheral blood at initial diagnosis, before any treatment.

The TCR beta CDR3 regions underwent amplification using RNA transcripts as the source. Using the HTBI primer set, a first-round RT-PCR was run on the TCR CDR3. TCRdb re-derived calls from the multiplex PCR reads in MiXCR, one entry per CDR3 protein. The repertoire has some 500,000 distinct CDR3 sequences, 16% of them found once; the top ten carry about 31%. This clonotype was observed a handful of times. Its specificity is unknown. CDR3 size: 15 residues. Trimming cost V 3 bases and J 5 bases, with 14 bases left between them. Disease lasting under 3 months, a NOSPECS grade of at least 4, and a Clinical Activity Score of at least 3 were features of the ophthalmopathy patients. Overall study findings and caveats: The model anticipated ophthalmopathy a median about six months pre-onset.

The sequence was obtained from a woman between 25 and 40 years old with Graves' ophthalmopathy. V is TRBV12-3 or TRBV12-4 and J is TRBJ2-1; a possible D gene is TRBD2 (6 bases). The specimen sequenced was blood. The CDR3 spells CASSFLEGTHNEQFF. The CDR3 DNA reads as TGTGCCAGCAGTTTCCTAGAAGGGACTCACAATGAGCAGTTCTTC.